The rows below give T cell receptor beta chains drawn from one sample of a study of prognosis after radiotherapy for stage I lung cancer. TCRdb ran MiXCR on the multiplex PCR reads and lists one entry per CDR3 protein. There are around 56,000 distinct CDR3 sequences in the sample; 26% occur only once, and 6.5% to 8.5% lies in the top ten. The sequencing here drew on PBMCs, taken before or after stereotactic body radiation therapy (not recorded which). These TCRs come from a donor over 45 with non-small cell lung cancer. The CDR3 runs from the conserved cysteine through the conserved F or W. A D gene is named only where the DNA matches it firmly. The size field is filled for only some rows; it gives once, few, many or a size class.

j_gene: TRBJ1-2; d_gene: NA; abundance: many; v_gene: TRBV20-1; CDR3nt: TGCAGTGCAAACGGGCCTTGGGAGGGCTACACCTTC; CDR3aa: CSANGPWEGYTF
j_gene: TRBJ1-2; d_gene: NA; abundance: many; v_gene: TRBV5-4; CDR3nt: TGTGCCAGCAGCTTGGAGGGTGGCTATGGCTACACCTTC; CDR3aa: CASSLEGGYGYTF
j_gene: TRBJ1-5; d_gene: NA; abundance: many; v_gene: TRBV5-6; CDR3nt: TGTGCCAGCAGCCGCGCCCAGCAGAATCAGCCCCAGCATTTT; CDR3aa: CASSRAQQNQPQHF
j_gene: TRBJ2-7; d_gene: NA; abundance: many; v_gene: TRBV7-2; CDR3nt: TGTGCCAGCAGCTCCCGTGGGGGGGGCCTCTCCTACGAGCAGTACTTC; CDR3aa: CASSSRGGGLSYEQYF
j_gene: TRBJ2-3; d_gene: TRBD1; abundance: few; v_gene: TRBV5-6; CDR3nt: TGTGCCAGCAGCCAACCCGGGACAGGGGGCTTAGATACGCAGTATTTT; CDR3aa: CASSQPGTGGLDTQYF
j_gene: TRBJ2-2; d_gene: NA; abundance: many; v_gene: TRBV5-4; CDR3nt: TGTGCCAGCAGCTTGGTTTCGGGGAGTGGCACCGGGGAGCTGTTTTTT; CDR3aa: CASSLVSGSGTGELFF
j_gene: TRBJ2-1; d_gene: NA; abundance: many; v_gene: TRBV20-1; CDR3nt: TGCAGTGCTAGAGGGGAACTGCTATACAATGAGCAGTTCTTC; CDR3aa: CSARGELLYNEQFF
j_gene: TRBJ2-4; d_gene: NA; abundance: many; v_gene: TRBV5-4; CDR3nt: TGTGCCAGCAGCCTTGGTAGGAGGGACATTCAGTACTTC; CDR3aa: CASSLGRRDIQYF
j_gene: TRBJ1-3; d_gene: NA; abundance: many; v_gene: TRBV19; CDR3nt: TGTGCCAGTAGTTCCCGACGAGGGGATGGAAACACCATATATTTT; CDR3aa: CASSSRRGDGNTIYF
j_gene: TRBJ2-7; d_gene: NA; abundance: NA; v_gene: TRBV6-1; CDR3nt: TGTGCCAGCAGCTCAGACAGTCATCTTGACGAGCATTACTTC; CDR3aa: CASSSDSHLDEHYF
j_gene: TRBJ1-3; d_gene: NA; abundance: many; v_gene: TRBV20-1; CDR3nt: TGCAGTGCTCCGGATAGCTCTGGAAACACCATATATTTT; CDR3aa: CSAPDSSGNTIYF
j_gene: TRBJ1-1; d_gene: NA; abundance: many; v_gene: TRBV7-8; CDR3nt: TGTGCCAGCAGCCCGCTAACAGGGACCACTGAAGCTTTCTTT; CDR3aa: CASSPLTGTTEAFF
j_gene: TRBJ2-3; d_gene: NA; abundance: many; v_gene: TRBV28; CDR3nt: TGTGCCAGCAGGGACCGGGTTGGCACAGATACGCAGTATTTT; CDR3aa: CASRDRVGTDTQYF
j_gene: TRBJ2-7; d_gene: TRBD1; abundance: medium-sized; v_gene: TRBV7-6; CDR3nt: TGTGCCAGCAGTCCCCGGACAGGGGGCGTGGACGAGCAGTACTTC; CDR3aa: CASSPRTGGVDEQYF
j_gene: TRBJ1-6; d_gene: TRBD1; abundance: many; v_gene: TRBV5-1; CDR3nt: TGCGCCAGCAGCTTGAGGTTGGGACAGGGGAATTCACCCCTCCACTTT; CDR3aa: CASSLRLGQGNSPLHF
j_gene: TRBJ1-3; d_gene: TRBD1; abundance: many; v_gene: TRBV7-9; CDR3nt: TGTGCCAGCAGCCAGGGGGCTGGAAACACCATATATTTT; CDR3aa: CASSQGAGNTIYF
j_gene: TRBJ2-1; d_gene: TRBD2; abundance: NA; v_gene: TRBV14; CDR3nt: TGTGCCAGCAGCCTGGGACTAGCGGGGCAAAGGGATGAGCAGCTCTTC; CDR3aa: CASSLGLAGQRDEQLF
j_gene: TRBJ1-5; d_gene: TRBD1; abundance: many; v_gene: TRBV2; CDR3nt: TGTGCCAGCAACAGGGGGCAAAATCAGCCCCAGCATTTT; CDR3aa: CASNRGQNQPQHF
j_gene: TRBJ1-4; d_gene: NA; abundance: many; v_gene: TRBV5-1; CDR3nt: TGCGCCAGCAGCCCGGAGGGCAGGGGAACTAATGAAAAACTGTTTTTT; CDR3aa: CASSPEGRGTNEKLFF
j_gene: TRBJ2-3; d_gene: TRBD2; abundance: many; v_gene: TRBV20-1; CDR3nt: TGCAGTGCTGTCACAGCGGGGGGGCACACAGATACGCAGTATTTT; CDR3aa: CSAVTAGGHTDTQYF
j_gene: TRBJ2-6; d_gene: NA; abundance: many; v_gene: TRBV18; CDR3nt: TGTGCCAGCTCACCCTCAACTGGGGCCAACGTCCTGACTTTC; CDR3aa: CASSPSTGANVLTF
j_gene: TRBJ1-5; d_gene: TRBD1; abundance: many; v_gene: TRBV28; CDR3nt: TGTGCCAGCAGTTCAGGGGGGAGCAATCAGCCCCAGCATTTT; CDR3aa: CASSSGGSNQPQHF
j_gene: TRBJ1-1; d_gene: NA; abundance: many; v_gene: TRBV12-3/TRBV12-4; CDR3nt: TGTGCCAGCAGTTTAGAGGCGAGGACCCGGGGCACTGAAGCTTTCTTT; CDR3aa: CASSLEARTRGTEAFF
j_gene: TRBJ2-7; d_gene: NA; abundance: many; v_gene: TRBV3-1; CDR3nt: TGTGCCACCTCTCTGGGTCCCCGCGTTGGGAACTCCTACGAGCAGTACTTC; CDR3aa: CATSLGPRVGNSYEQYF
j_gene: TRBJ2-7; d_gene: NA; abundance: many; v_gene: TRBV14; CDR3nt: TGTGCCAGCAGCCAAGGCGACACCTCCTACGAGCAGTACTTC; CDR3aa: CASSQGDTSYEQYF
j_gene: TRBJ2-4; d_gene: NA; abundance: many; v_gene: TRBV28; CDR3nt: TGTGCCAGCAGCCTTAGGAGGGGTACTTCTGCGGGCATTCAGTACTTC; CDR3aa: CASSLRRGTSAGIQYF
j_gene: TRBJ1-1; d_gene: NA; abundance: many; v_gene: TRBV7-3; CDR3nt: TGTGCCAGCAGCTTATATCAGGGCACTGAAGCTTTCTTT; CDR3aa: CASSLYQGTEAFF
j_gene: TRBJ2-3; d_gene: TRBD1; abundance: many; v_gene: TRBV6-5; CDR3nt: TGTGCCAGCAGTTTGGGGACAGGGACAGATACGCAGTATTTT; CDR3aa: CASSLGTGTDTQYF
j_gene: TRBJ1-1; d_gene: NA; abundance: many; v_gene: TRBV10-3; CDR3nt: TGTGCCATCAGTGAGTCAAGGGGATGGGCTTTCTTT; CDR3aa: CAISESRGWAFF
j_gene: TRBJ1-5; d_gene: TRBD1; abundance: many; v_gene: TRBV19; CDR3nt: TGTGCCAGTAGAAAAAACCGGGACAGCTCCACTTATAGCAATCAGCCCCAGCATTTT; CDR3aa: CASRKNRDSSTYSNQPQHF
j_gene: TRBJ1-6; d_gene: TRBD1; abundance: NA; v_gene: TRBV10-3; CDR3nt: TGTGCCATCAGCAAGACAGGGCCGGGTTCACCCCTCCACTTT; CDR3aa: CAISKTGPGSPLHF
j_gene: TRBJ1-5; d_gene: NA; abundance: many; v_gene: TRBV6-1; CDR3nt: TGTGCCAGCAGGGGACTTTATAGCAATCAGCCCCAGCATTTT; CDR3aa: CASRGLYSNQPQHF
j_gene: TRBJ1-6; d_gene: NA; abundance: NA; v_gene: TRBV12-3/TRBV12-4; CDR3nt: TGTGCCAGCAGTTTAGGTACAGGCCAAAGTTACCCCCTCCACTTT; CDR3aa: CASSLGTGQSYPLHF
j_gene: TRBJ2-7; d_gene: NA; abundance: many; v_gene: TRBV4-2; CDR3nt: TGTGCCAGCAGCTTGCACCGGGACACCGCCTACGAGCAGTACTTC; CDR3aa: CASSLHRDTAYEQYF
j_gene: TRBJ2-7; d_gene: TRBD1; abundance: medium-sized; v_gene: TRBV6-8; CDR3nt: TGTGCCAGCAGGAGGGACAGGGGATCCTACGAGCAGTACTTC; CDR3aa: CASRRDRGSYEQYF
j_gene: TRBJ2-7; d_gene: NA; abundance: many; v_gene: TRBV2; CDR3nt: TGTGCCAGCAGTGAACGCGGCTCCTACGAGCAGTACTTC; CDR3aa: CASSERGSYEQYF
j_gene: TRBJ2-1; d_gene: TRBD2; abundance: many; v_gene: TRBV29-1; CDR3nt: TGCAGCGTTTCCACTAGCGGGGGGTTCTCCAATGAGCAGTTCTTC; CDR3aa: CSVSTSGGFSNEQFF
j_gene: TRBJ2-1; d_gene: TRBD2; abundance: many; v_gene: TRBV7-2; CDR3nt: TGTGCCAGCAGCGGACTAGCGTACAATGAGCAGTTCTTC; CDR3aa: CASSGLAYNEQFF
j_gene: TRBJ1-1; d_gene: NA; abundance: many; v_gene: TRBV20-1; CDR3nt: TGCAGTGCTAACGGGGGTGGGGGCTCGGCTGAAGCTTTCTTT; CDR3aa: CSANGGGGSAEAFF
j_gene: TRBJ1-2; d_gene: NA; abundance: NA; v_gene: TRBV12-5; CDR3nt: TGTGATAGTGGTTTGAGGGTTGGGAACATTAAATATGGCTACACCTTC; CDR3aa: CDSGLRVGNIKYGYTF
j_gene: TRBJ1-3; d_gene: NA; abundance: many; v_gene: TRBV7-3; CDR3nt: TGTGCCAGCAGCTTCCGACAGGAGAAACTCTCTGGAAACACCATATATTTT; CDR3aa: CASSFRQEKLSGNTIYF
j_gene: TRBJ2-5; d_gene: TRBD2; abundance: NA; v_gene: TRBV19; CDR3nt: TGTGCCAGTAGTACCGTTAAGACTAGCGGGGAAAGTTATACCCAGTACTTC; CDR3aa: CASSTVKTSGESYTQYF
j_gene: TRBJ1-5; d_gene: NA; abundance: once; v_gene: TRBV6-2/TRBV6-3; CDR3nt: TGTGCCAGCAGTTACTCTAAAGTCGGCGCAGTTGGCCAGCCCCATCATTTT; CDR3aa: CASSYSKVGAVGQPHHF
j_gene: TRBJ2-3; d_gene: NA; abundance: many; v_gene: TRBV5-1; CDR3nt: TGCGCCAGCAGCCCCGGGGCCGGGGCAGATACGCAGTATTTT; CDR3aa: CASSPGAGADTQYF
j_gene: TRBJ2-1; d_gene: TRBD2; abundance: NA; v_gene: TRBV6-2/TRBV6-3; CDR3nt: TGTGCCAGTTCCACTAGCGGGGGGATCTTTGAGCAGTTCTTC; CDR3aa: CASSTSGGIFEQFF
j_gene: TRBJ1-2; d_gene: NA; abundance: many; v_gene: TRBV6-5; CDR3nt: TGTGCCAGCAGTTCCCCGGAGGGGTTTGCCTCTAACTATGGCTACACCTTC; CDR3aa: CASSSPEGFASNYGYTF
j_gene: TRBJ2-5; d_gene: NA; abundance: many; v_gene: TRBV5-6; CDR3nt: TGTGCCAGCAGCTTGGAGTCCGCCGGGACCCAGTACTTC; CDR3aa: CASSLESAGTQYF
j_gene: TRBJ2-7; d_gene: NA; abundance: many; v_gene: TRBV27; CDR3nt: TGTGCCAGCAGCAAACCGGGACGGAGAACCTACGAGCAGTACTTC; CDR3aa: CASSKPGRRTYEQYF
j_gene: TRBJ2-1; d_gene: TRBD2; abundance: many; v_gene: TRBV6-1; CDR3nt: TGTGCCAGCAGTGATCTAGCGGGGGGCACCTACAATGAGCAGTTCTTC; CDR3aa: CASSDLAGGTYNEQFF
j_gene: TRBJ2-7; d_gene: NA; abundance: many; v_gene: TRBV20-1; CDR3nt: TGCAGTGTTAGCCTTAAGAGTTCCTACGAGCAGTACTTC; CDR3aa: CSVSLKSSYEQYF
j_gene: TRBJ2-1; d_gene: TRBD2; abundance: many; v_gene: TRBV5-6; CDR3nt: TGTGCCAGCAGCTCCGCATCCGGGGGGAATGAGCAGTTCTTC; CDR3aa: CASSSASGGNEQFF
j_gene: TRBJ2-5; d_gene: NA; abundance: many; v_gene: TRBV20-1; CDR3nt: TGCAGTGCTACTCGGACCTTACAAGAGACCCAGTACTTC; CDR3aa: CSATRTLQETQYF